A single sample is the source of the 9 T cell receptor beta chains below, sequenced in a study of post-analysis software for immune sequencing data. Study outcomes and limitations: Included in a set of four or five TRBV segments more frequent in patients than controls were TRBV5-6, TRBV5-1 and TRBV20-1.

Their specific antigens are unknown. TCR beta cDNA libraries included unique molecular identifiers. MiXCR was run by TCRdb on the PCR reads, yielding one entry per CDR3 protein. The sample comprises about 540,000 distinct CDR3 sequences, roughly 34% of which are singletons, and around 6% rests with the top ten. Sequencing was carried out using blood. All receptors come from a girl aged 2 to 17 with multiple sclerosis.

The chain is built from TRBV6-2 or TRBV6-3 and TRBJ2-3, with no clear D. Germline lookup yields CDR1 MNHEY and CDR2 SVGEGT. CDR3 length: 13 residues. Trimming shortened V by 4 bases and J by 6 bases, and 11 bases separated the two germline ends. CDR3 protein: CASSFQFEDTQYF. The CDR3 region has the DNA TGTGCCAGCAGTTTCCAATTTGAGGATACGCAGTATTTT.

The chain employs TRBV25-1 and TRBJ1-1; 8 bases agree with TRBD1. There are 14 residues in the CDR3. The germline V gene encodes CDR1 MGHDK and CDR2 SYGVNS. With V trimmed by 4 bases and J by 5 bases, 6 bases remained unmatched. This chain's CDR3 is CASSVGHRGTEAFF. The CDR3 coding sequence is TGTGCCAGCAGTGTGGGGCACAGGGGGACTGAAGCTTTCTTT.

The V and J genes are TRBV20-1 and TRBJ2-7; 12 positions match TRBD2. From germline, CDR1 is DFQATT and CDR2 SNEGSKA (reference sequence). This CDR3 comprises 15 residues. V trimming: 6 bases; J trimming: 4 bases; junction bases outside the gene matches: 10. CDR3 DNA: TGCAGTGCGACCAGGACTAGCGGGGAGAATTACGAGCAGTACTTC. Translating it yields CSATRTSGENYEQYF.

This chain joins TRBV7-9 and TRBJ1-6; no clear D. The V gene lost 1 base and the J gene lost 1 base, with 5 bases spanning the gap. Germline V gene data show CDR1 as SEHNR and CDR2 as FQNEAQ (reference sequence). The CDR3 sequence is 15 residues long. DNA of the CDR3: TGTGCCAGCAGCTTAGGGGGATCCTATAATTCACCCCTCCACTTT. Translation gives CASSLGGSYNSPLHF. Looking up the rest from reference TRBV7-9 and TRBJ1-6 gives the full variable domain: DTGVSQNPRHKITKRGQNVTFRCDPISEHNRLYWYRQTLGQGPEFLTYFQNEAQLEKSRLLSDRFSAERPKGSFSTLEIQRTEQGDSAMYLCASSLGGSYNSPLHFGNGTRLTVT.

This clonotype was detected ten times or more. In DNA, the CDR3 is TGCAGCGTTGAAGGGGGCGCGGAGACCCAGTACTTC. It is translated as CSVEGGAETQYF. This chain joins TRBV29-1 and TRBJ2-5, with D perhaps TRBD1 (5 bases). Per germline, CDR1 SQVTM and CDR2 ANQGSEA. Trimming took off 1 base at V and 5 bases at J, with 8 bases between the two ends. The CDR3 has 12 amino acids.

This clonotype appeared a single time. The chain has TRBV9 and TRBJ1-2, with D possibly TRBD1 on 5 matching bases. There are 14 residues in the CDR3. Germline loops: CDR1 SGDLS, CDR2 YYNGEE. V lost 0 bases and J lost 4, with 10 bases in between. The CDR3 DNA follows: TGTGCCAGCAGCGTAGAAGGGCAGGGCTATGGCTACACCTTC. Its protein product is CASSVEGQGYGYTF.

V gene TRBV10-3 combines with J gene TRBJ1-2; D is unresolved. The CDR3 contains 12 residues. V lost 4 bases to trimming and J lost 6 bases, with 9 bases between them. The V gene's germline CDR1 is ENHRY and CDR2 SYGVKD. CDR3 protein: CAISVALDGYTF. For the CDR3, the DNA is TGTGCCATCAGTGTGGCATTGGATGGCTACACCTTC.

This clonotype came up once. The V gene is TRBV6-2 or TRBV6-3, the J gene TRBJ2-7; the match to TRBD1 covers 9 bases. V was pared by 5 bases and J by 0 bases, with 8 bases of the junction left unmatched. The CDR3 extends over 16 amino acids. Looked up from germline, CDR1 is MNHEY and CDR2 is SVGEGT. In nucleotides, the CDR3 is TGTGCCAGCAGTGGTTACCGGGACAGGGCCTCCTACGAGCAGTACTTC. This sequence encodes CASSGYRDRASYEQYF.

The chain joins TRBV20-1 to TRBJ1-2, with 7 nucleotides matching TRBD1. There are 13 residues in the CDR3. Trimming at V came to 5 bases and at J to 2 bases, leaving 5 bases not matched to a gene. The germline V gene has CDR1 DFQATT and CDR2 SNEGSKA (reference sequence). The CDR3 sequence is CSAVQGNNYGYTF. CDR3 nucleotide sequence: TGCAGTGCTGTACAGGGGAACAACTATGGCTACACCTTC.